This TCR beta chain is from a study of CD8 T cells in Susac syndrome. It was healthy donors who served as the controls, matched for age and sex. Isolation of CD8+ and CD4+ T cells was performed negatively, whereas enrichment of TEMRA cells was done by FACS. Study results and limitations: It was acknowledged in the study that the number of individuals who were included in its TCR sequencing and HLA analysis was relatively small.

V was pared by 0 bases and J by 8 bases, with 11 bases between. The CDR3 sequence is 15 residues long. Germline values: CDR1 LNHDA, CDR2 SQIVND (reference sequence). With regard to this clonotype: Its target is unknown.

cDNA came from 0.5 to 1 ug RNA primed by random hexamers. Amplification of TCR beta CDR3 spanned 54 Vbeta and 13 Jbeta via immunoSEQ multiplex PCR. TCRdb redid the calling of the immunoSEQ multiplex PCR reads with MiXCR, one entry per CDR3 protein. The sample has approximately 190,000 distinct CDR3 sequences, about 93% seen once. Sequences were obtained from CD4+ T cells from PBMCs. The sequence came from a human donor in good health. The chain uses TRBV19 and TRBJ1-6; D unclear. DNA for the CDR3: TGTGCCAGTAGTATAGAGTCTCCCGCTGATTCACCCCTCCACTTT. Translating it yields CASSIESPADSPLHF.